Sequencing of this TCR beta chain was carried out in a study of CD8 T cells in ankylosing spondylitis. Trimming cost V 4 bases and J 0 bases, with 21 bases left between them. This CDR3 comprises 17 residues. CDR1 and CDR2 (germline): SQVTM, ANQGSEA. TCR beta libraries were made by quantitative 5'-RACE with molecular barcodes. TCRdb analysed the 5' RACE reads with MiXCR anew, one entry per CDR3 protein. This sample carries about 240,000 distinct CDR3 sequences, around 9.1% of them seen once, and the ten largest clones take 6.5% to 7%. This clonotype was seen repeatedly, ten times or more. This receptor was taken from a male donor with ankylosing spondylitis or in good health (not recorded which). The sample consisted of blood, either unsorted or a sorted T cell fraction (not recorded which). The chain links TRBV29-1 to TRBJ1-1; tentative D call: TRBD1 (6 bases). CDR3 sequence: CSVGGAHGFNMNTEAFF. CDR3 in DNA: TGCAGCGTTGGGGGGGCTCACGGGTTTAACATGAACACTGAAGCTTTCTTT.